Given below is one T cell receptor (beta chain) in context. The antigen this receptor binds is unknown. It has no much larger one-base neighbor in the sample; base qualities were not kept. The record originates from a study of T cell repertoires in cytomegalovirus infection (dated 2019 in TCRdb). Notes on the research overall: The HLA type of each donor mattered for the analysis, because public TCR beta signatures pointed to carriage of CMV infection along with the matching HLA type.

Sequenced on an Illumina HiSeq 1500. TCRdb ran its own pipeline on the public reads, namely fastp trimming at Q25 and MiXCR clone calling, and kept in-frame beta chains. Rows merge per CDR3 protein into single entries with the most common DNA and genes. The sample profile shows 200,000 to 250,000 distinct CDR3 sequences; 22% of them were found once. Jointly, the top ten make up approximately 18% of the sample. V sheds 3 bases and J sheds 1 base, leaving 9 bases between their ends. From its cysteine to its phenylalanine, the CDR3 spans 13 amino acids. Only the CDR3 DNA stays, 39 bases, in frame from base 1. The germline V gene (reference sequence) yields DFQATT for CDR1 and SNEGSKA for CDR2. Overall study outcomes, separate from this receptor: The ex vivo response was dominated by HLA-C-restricted CMV-specific TCR beta clonotypes, and the single most frequent clonotype in two of eight donors was supplied by these HLA-C-restricted clonotypes. Carriers of CMV infection plus the relevant HLA type were discriminated by the cumulative frequency of public TCR beta family members in the study cohort and in an independent approximately 360-donor cohort.

The sequenced material came from CD8+ T cells from PBMCs. Recombination joined TRBV20-1 with TRBJ1-2; the D gene is perhaps TRBD1, from 5 matching bases. This TCR derives from a human donor in good health (CMV status not recorded). Some clones in this sample may be carry-over from other donors' samples. CDR3 protein: CSARTVLNYGYTF. The bases read TGCAGTGCTAGGACAGTCCTTAACTATGGCTACACCTTC.